One sample yielded the 14 T cell receptor beta chains listed below, sequenced in a study of blood T cell repertoires in COVID-19. The method was immunoSEQ multiplex PCR; TCRdb's version includes in-frame clones alone and lacks a portion of them. The sample has approximately 50,000 clones; 80% to 90% are singletons. Sequences were obtained from peripheral blood. These receptors came from a human donor in a cohort sampled during active COVID-19.

The V call is TRBV28, the J call TRBJ2-1, with D maybe TRBD2 (6 bases). CDR1 and CDR2 from the germline V gene are MDHEN and SYDVKM. The V end lost 4 bases, the J end lost 5 bases, and 12 bases lay between the germline ends. CDR3 size: 14 residues. DNA for the CDR3: TGTGCCAGCAGTTCGGGACTTCCGAACAATGAGCAGTTCTTC. Encoded protein: CASSSGLPNNEQFF.

The V and J genes are TRBV7-2 and TRBJ2-2; 7 bases are a match to TRBD1. In germline, CDR1 is SGHTA, CDR2 FQGNSA. J gave up 6 bases and V 5 bases, and 12 bases lay outside the gene matches. The CDR3 consists of 16 residues. CDR3 DNA: TGTGCCAGCAGCCTGAGGGTGACAGGGTTCGCCGGGGAGCTGTTTTTT. Protein: CASSLRVTGFAGELFF.

The V and J genes are TRBV5-4 and TRBJ1-4, with 7 bases that match TRBD1. V was clipped by 4 bases and J by 3 bases; unmatched bases: 6. This CDR3 is 15 amino acids long. Germline-derived CDR1 and CDR2 are SGHNT and YYREEE (reference sequence). CDR3 DNA: TGTGCCAGCAGCGCGTACAGGGGAGCTAATGAAAAACTGTTTTTT. Translation: CASSAYRGANEKLFF.

This clone was seen only once. The chain joins TRBV5-4 to TRBJ2-3; 9 bases line up with TRBD2. Germline assignment: CDR1 SGHNT and CDR2 YYREEE (reference sequence). V shed 4 bases and J 1 base; nucleotides not matched to a gene: 4. The CDR3 has 15 amino acids. This CDR3 is CASSGAGGGTDTQYF. The CDR3 DNA is TGTGCCAGCAGCGGAGCGGGGGGAGGCACAGATACGCAGTATTTT.

A single count supports this clone. The chain combines TRBV28 with TRBJ2-7; 7 bases fit TRBD1. CDR3 length equals 15 residues. The germline V gene encodes CDR1 MDHEN and CDR2 SYDVKM. The trim removed 1 base at V and 2 bases at J, leaving 5 bases unmatched. The CDR3 DNA is TGTGCCAGCAGTTTATCGACAGGGTGGGCCTACGAGCAGTACTTC. Protein sequence: CASSLSTGWAYEQYF.

The V and J genes are TRBV4-1 and TRBJ1-3, with D uncertain. The CDR3 is 16 amino acids. Germline V lookup: CDR1 MGHRA, CDR2 YSYEKL. The ends were cut back, 1 base at V and 2 bases at J, with 12 bases in the middle. The CDR3 loop reads CASSQAPRVAGNTIYF. The CDR3 bases are TGCGCCAGCAGCCAAGCCCCCCGGGTGGCTGGAAACACCATATATTTT.

The rearrangement joins TRBV27 to TRBJ1-2; possibly TRBD1 for D (5 bases). The CDR3 loop spans 14 amino acids. The germline V gene encodes CDR1 MNHEY and CDR2 SMNVEV (reference sequence). Trimming removed 1 base from V and 4 bases from J, with 10 bases in between. This CDR3 reads CASSLFPGFYGYTF. CDR3 sequence (DNA): TGTGCCAGCAGTTTATTCCCAGGGTTCTATGGCTACACCTTC.

The chain is built from TRBV7-9 and TRBJ2-2; 7 bases line up with TRBD1. The germline V gene encodes CDR1 SEHNR and CDR2 FQNEAQ (reference sequence). The CDR3 extends over 17 amino acids. V lost 5 bases to trimming and J lost 0 bases; unmatched junction nucleotides: 9. CDR3 nucleotide sequence: TGTGCCAGCAGCCCCCCCTTTGACAGGGCGAACACCGGGGAGCTGTTTTTT. Translating it yields CASSPPFDRANTGELFF.

The chain links TRBV7-8 to TRBJ2-5; 13 bases are a match to TRBD2. The V segment lost 1 base and the J segment 4 bases; nucleotides outside the gene matches: 6. Germline V gene data show CDR1 as SGHVS and CDR2 as FQNEAQ. This CDR3 contains 17 residues. CDR3 sequence: CASSLGWGLAGPETQYF. The CDR3 DNA reads as TGTGCCAGCAGCTTAGGGTGGGGACTAGCGGGACCAGAGACCCAGTACTTC.

CDR3 residues: CASSEGQEGAEAFF. The CDR3 nucleotides read TGTGCCAGCAGCGAGGGACAAGAGGGTGCTGAAGCTTTCTTT. This chain connects TRBV9 to TRBJ1-1; D perhaps matches TRBD1 (6 bases). The CDR3 runs 14 residues. The germline V gene encodes CDR1 SGDLS and CDR2 YYNGEE. V dropped 3 bases and J dropped 6 bases, with 15 bases sitting between them.

The J gene is TRBJ1-4, the V gene TRBV2; D gene ambiguous. V was clipped by 5 bases and J by 13 bases, with 11 bases between them. This CDR3 has 11 residues. From germline, CDR1 is SNHLY and CDR2 FYNNEI. CDR3 region: CASSSTGSLFF. Written as DNA, the CDR3 is TGTGCCAGCAGTTCGACGGGATCACTGTTTTTT. Complete variable domain (other parts from reference TRBV2 and TRBJ1-4): EPEVTQTPSHQVTQMGQEVILRCVPISNHLYFYWYRQILGQKVEFLVSFYNNEISEKSEIFDDQFSVERPDGSNFTLKIRSTKLEDSAMYFCASSSTGSLFFGSGTQLSVL.

The rearrangement links TRBV19 to TRBJ1-5, with 10 positions matching TRBD1. The CDR3 spans 15 residues. Trimming removed 0 bases from V and 8 bases from J; junction bases left unmatched: 4. Germline-derived CDR1 and CDR2 are LNHDA and SQIVND (reference sequence). CDR3 nucleotides: TGTGCCAGTAGTATAGAGGGGACAGGGGTTAAGCCCCAGCATTTT. This gives the protein CASSIEGTGVKPQHF.

The chain combines TRBV29-1 with TRBJ1-2; D call uncertain. V dropped 2 bases and J dropped 0 bases, with 7 bases sitting between them. The CDR3 is made up of 13 amino acids. Looked up from germline, CDR1 is SQVTM and CDR2 is ANQGSEA. CDR3 protein: CSVEPRTNYGYTF. CDR3 in DNA: TGCAGCGTTGAACCCAGAACTAACTATGGCTACACCTTC.

The V gene is TRBV3-1 (or the pseudogene TRBV3-2), the J gene TRBJ1-6; the D gene is possibly TRBD1 (5 bases). The CDR3 sequence is 14 residues long. The germline V gene encodes CDR1 LGHDT and CDR2 YNNKEL (reference sequence). V lost 7 bases to trimming and J lost 9 bases, with 16 bases between them. This chain's CDR3 is CASNLGGVRSPLHF. As DNA, the CDR3 is TGTGCCAGCAACCTGGGGGGTGTTCGTTCACCCCTCCACTTT.